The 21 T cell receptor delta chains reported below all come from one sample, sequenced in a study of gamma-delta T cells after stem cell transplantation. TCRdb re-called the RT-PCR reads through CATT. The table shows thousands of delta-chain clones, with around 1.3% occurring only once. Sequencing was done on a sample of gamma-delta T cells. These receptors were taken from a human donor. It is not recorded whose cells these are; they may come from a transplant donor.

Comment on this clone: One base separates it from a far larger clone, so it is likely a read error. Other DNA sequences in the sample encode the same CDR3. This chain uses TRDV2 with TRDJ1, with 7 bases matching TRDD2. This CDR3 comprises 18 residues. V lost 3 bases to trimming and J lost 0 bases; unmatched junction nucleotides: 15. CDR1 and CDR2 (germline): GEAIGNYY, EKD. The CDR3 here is CACDGLPLRGGDTDKLIF. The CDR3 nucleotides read TGTGCCTGTGACGGCCTTCCTCTACGGGGAGGCGACACCGATAAACTCATCTTT.

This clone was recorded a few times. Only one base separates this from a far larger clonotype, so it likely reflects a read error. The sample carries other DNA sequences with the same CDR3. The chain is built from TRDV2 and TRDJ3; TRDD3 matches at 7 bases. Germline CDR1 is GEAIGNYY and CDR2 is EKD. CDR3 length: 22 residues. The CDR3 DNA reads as TGCGCCTGTAACACCGGCTCGGGGGGGATCGCCTTAAGCTCCTGGGACACCCGACAGATGTTTTTC. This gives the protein CACNTGSGGIALSSWDTRQMFF.

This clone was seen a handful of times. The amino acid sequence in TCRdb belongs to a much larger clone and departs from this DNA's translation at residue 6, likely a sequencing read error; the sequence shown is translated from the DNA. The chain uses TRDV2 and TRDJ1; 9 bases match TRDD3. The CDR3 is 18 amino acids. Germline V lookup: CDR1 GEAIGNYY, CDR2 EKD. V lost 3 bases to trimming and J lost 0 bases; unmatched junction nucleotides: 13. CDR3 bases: TGTGCCTGTGACGGCCCTCCTACTGGGGGAAAGTACACCGATAAACTCATCTTT. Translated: CACDGPPTGGKYTDKLIF.

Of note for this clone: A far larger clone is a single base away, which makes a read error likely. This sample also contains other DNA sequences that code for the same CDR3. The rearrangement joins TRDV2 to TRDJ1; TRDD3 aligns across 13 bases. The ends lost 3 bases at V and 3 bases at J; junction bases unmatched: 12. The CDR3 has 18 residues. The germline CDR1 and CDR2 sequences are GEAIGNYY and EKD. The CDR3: CACDYLTGGYEKADKLIF. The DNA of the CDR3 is TGTGCCTGTGACTACCTTACTGGGGGATACGAAAAGGCCGATAAACTCATCTTT.

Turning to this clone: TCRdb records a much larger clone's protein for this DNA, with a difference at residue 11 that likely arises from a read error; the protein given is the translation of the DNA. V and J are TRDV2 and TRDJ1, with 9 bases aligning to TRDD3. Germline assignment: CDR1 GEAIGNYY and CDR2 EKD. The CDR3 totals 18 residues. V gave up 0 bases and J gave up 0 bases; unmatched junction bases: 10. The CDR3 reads CACDTLSGGYRYTDKLIF. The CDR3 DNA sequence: TGTGCCTGTGACACCTTATCCGGGGGATACCGTTACACCGATAAACTCATCTTT.

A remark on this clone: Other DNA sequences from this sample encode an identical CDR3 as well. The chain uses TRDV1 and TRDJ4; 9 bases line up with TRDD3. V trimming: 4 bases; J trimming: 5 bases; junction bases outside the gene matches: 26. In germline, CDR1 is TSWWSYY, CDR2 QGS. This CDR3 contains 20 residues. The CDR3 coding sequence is TGTGCTCTTGGGGGCCTTGGTTTTTACCCAGCACTAGGGGATACGCGGCCCCTGATCTTT. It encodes CALGGLGFYPALGDTRPLIF.

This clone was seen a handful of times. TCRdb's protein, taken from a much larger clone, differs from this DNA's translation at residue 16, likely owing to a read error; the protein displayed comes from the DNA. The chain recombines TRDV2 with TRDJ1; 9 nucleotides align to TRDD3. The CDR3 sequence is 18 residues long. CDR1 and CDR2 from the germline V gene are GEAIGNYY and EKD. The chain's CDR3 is CACDTLSGGYHYTDKPIF. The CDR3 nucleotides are TGTGCCTGTGACACCTTATCCGGGGGATACCATTACACCGATAAACCCATCTTT.

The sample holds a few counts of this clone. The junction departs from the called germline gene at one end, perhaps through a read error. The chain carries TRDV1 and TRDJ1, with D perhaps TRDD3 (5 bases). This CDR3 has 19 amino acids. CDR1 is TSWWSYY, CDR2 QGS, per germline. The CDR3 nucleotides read TGTGCCCTTGGGGAGAGAACTAGGGGAAAGTCCGGCTCCTCCGATAAACTCATCTTT. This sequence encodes CALGERTRGKSGSSDKLIF.

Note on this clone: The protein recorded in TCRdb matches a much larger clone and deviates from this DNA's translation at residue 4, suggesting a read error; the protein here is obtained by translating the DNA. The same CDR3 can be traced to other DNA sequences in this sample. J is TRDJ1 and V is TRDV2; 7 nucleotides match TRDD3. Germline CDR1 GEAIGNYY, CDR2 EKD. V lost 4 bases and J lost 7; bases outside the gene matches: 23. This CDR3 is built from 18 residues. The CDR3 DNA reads TGTGCCTGTGAAACCGTTGCGGATTTATCGGGGGATCGGGGTAAACTCATCTTT. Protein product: CACETVADLSGDRGKLIF.

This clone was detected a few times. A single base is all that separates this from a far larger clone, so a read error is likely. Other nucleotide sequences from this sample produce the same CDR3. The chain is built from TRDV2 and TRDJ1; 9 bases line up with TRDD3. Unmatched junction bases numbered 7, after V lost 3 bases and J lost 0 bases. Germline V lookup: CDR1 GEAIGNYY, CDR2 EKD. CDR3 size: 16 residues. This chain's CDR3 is CACDVLGDWNTDKLIF. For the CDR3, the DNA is TGTGCCTGTGACGTGCTGGGGGATTGGAACACCGATAAACTCATCTTT.

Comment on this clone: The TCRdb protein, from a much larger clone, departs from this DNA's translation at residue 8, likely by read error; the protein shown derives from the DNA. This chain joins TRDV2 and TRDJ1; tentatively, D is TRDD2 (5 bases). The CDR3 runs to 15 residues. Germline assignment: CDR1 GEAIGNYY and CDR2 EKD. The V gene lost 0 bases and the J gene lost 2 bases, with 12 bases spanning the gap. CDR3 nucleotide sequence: TGTGCCTGTGACACCATTCGCCTTCGGACCGATAAACTCATCTTT. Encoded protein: CACDTIRLRTDKLIF.

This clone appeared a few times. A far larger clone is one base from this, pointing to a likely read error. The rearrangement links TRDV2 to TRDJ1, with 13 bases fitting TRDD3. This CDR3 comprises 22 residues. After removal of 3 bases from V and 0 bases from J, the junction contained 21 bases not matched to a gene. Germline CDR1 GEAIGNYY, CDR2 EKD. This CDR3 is CACDPVSTGGYGPLVYTDKLIF. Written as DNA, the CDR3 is TGTGCCTGTGACCCCGTTTCGACTGGGGGATACGGCCCCCTGGTGTACACCGATAAACTCATCTTT.

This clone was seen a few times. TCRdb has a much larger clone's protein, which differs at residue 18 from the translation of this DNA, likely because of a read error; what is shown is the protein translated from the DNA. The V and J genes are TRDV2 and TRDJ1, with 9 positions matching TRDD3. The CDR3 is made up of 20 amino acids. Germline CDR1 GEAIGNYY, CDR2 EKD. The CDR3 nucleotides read TGTGCCTGTGACCCCTTAGTTGCTACTGGGGGAGAATCGTACACCGATAAACCCATCTTT. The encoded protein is CACDPLVATGGESYTDKPIF.

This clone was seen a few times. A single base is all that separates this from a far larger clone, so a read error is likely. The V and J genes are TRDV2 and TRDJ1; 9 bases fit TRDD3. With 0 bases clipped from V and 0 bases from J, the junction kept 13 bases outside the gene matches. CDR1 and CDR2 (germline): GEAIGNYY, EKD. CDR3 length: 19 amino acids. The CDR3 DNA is TGTGCCTGTGACACCGTTCTTACTGGGGGACACAGGTACACCGATAAACTCATCTTT. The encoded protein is CACDTVLTGGHRYTDKLIF.

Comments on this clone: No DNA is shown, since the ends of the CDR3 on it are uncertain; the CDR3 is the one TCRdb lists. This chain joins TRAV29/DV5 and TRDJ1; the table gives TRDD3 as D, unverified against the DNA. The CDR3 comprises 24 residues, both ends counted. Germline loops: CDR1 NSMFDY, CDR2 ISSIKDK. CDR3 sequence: CSVLLCSKSAFQTGDTPYTDKLIF.

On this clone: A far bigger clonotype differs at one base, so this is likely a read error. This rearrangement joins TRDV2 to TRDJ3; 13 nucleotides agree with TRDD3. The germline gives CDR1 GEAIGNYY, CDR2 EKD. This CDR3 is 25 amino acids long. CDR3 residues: CACDTAGGTGGYAAPGSWGTRQMFF. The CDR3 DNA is TGTGCCTGTGACACCGCGGGAGGTACTGGGGGATACGCTGCGCCTGGCTCCTGGGGCACCCGACAGATGTTTTTC.

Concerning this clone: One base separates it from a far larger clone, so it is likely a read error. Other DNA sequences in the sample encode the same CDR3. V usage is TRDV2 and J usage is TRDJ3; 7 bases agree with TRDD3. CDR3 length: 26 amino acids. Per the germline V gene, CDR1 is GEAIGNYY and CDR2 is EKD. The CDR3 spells CACDTVKPPGLGATLLSSWDTRQMFF. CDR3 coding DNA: TGTGCCTGTGACACCGTAAAGCCCCCGGGGCTGGGGGCCACCCTTCTCAGTTCCTGGGACACCCGACAAATGTTTTTC.

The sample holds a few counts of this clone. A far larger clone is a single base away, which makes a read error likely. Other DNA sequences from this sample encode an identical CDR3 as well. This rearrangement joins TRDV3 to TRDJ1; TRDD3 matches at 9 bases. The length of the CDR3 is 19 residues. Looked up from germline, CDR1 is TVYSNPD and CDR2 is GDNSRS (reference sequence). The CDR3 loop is CAFNCPLPWGIRREYKLIF. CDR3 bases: TGTGCCTTTAATTGTCCCCTACCCTGGGGGATCCGACGTGAGTATAAGCTCATCTTT. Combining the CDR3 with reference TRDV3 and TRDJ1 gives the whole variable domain CDKVTQSSPDQTVASGSEVVLLCTYDTVYSNPDLFWYRIRPDYSFQFVFYGDNSRSEGADFTQGRFSVKHILTQKAFHLVISPVRTEDSATYYCAFNCPLPWGIRREYKLIFGKGTRVTVEP.

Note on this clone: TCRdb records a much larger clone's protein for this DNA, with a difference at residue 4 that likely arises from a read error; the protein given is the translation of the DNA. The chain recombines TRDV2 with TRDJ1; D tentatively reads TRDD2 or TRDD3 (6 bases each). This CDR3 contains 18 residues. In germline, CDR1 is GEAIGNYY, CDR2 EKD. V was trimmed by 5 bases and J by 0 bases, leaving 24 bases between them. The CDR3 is CACGRLPGEAPYTDKLIF. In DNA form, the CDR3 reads TGTGCCTGTGGCCGGCTTCCTGGGGAAGCTCCGTACACCGATAAACTCATCTTT.

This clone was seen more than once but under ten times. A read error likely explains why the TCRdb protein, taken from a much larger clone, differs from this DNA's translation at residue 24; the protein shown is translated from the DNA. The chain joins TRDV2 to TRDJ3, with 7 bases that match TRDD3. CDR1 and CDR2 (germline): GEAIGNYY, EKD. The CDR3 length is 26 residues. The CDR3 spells CACDTVKPPGLGATLLSSWDTRQVFF. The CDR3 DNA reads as TGTGCCTGTGACACCGTAAAGCCCCCGGGGCTGGGGGCCACCCTTCTCAGTTCCTGGGACACCCGACAGGTGTTTTTC.

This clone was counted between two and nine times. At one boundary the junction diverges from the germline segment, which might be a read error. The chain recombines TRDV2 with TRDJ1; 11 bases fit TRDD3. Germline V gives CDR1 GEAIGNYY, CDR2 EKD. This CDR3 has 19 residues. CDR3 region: CACDTLLGDTFRYTDKLIF. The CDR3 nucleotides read TGTGCCTGTGACACCTTGCTGGGGGATACTTTCCGGTACACCGATAAGCTCATCTTT.